These 2 T cell receptor beta chains were sequenced from one sample in a study of blood T cell repertoires in COVID-19. The method was immunoSEQ multiplex PCR; TCRdb's version includes in-frame clones alone and lacks a portion of them. The data show some 94,000 clones, just under 90% seen once. The sample comprised peripheral blood. These receptors were taken from a human donor in a cohort sampled during active COVID-19.

The chain links TRBV10-3 to TRBJ1-1; possibly TRBD1 for D (6 bases). The germline V gene has CDR1 ENHRY and CDR2 SYGVKD. This CDR3 region has 15 residues. V gave up 6 bases and J gave up 0 bases, with 14 bases separating them. The CDR3 loop reads CAIRGTMGMNTEAFF. CDR3 in DNA: TGTGCCATCAGGGGGACAATGGGCATGAACACTGAAGCTTTCTTT.

This chain links TRBV10-3 with TRBJ1-1, with TRBD1 matching over 9 bases. Looked up from germline, CDR1 is ENHRY and CDR2 is SYGVKD. There are 13 residues in the CDR3. J lost 7 bases, V lost 8 bases, and 8 bases had no gene match. CDR3 protein: CAIGPSTGGEAFF. The DNA of the CDR3 is TGTGCCATCGGACCTTCGACAGGGGGTGAAGCTTTCTTT.